This T cell receptor (beta chain) is from a study of T cells after yellow fever vaccination (dated by TCRdb to the late 2010s). About the study as a whole: The SMART-Seq v4 Ultra Low Input RNA kit was used to prepare libraries from fractions with low cell numbers. Two healthy male donors, one aged 18 to 29 and one aged 30 to 40 years, made up the cohort. Blood was drawn at multiple timepoints before and after primary and secondary immunization, with bulk PBMC replicates and cell subsets isolated. To track T-cell clones before and after primary and booster YFV17D yellow fever vaccination, bulk TCR alpha and beta repertoires were sequenced longitudinally. General study outcomes and caveats: Most clones expanded after primary vaccination were re-detected after the booster (almost 97% of CD4 and roughly 87% of CD8), suggesting broad memory maintenance. FACS-sorted repertoires could contain abundant contaminating clonotypes from the bulk population, so computational filtering was required. A small fraction of clonotypes appeared in both the CD4 and CD8 compartments, likely as a result of convergent recombination. Compared with the primary T-cell response, the secondary T-cell response was faster but weaker, reaching its peak on day 5 rather than on day 15. Because the study included only two donors, the extent to which the findings can be generalized is limited.

The sample's treatment or condition label is to be understood as: live attenuated yellow fever vaccine strain. At each blood-draw timepoint, two biological replicates of bulk PBMCs were obtained. A standard Ficoll-Paque protocol was used to isolate PBMCs from peripheral blood. TriZol was used to extract RNA from bulk PBMCs, CD4 and CD8 fractions, and dextramer-positive and dextramer-negative fractions. For sequencing, an Illumina NovaSeq 6000 was employed. Synthesis of TCR cDNA relied on 5'RACE template switching, a step that introduced a universal primer site along with unique molecular identifiers. Priming for cDNA synthesis came from both the TCR alpha and TCR beta constant segments. Library amplification involved two PCR steps, and the second step added sample barcodes and sequencing adapters. Sequencing of libraries was performed on Illumina HiSeq 2500 (2x100 bp) or NovaSeq (2x150 bp). Turning to the authors' computational methods: Reads were demultiplexed and collapsed into UMI consensus sequences with MIGEC, and V(D)J alignment was performed with MiXCR. Vaccine-responding clonotypes were identified with edgeR using replicate PBMC samples, with FDR below 0.01 and a log2 fold change above 5 up to day 15 being required. Each bulk clonotype was labeled CD4 or CD8 based on which sequenced repertoire, CD4 or CD8, contained the clonotype at higher abundance. TCRdb redid the processing of the public reads, applying fastp at Q25 and MiXCR, and retained in-frame beta chains. Every distinct CDR3 protein forms one entry, paired with its most common genes and DNA. The V and J calls follow TCRdb's processing rather than the paper's. Counted in this sample were hundreds of thousands of distinct CDR3 sequences; less than 4.5% of them appeared once. The ten largest clones represent roughly a quarter of the sample.

Trimming takes 5 bases from V and 7 bases from J, and the germline ends sit 18 bases apart. CDR1 DFQATT and CDR2 SNEGSKA were looked up in the germline V gene (reference sequence). Measured from the cysteine to the phenylalanine, the CDR3 is 14 residues long. The entry retains the CDR3 DNA only, 42 bases that are in frame from base 1. This clonotype was seen a few times. It has no known antigen specificity. No much larger clonotype is one base removed from it; base qualities were not supplied. Sequenced here: PBMCs, sampled on the day of the yellow fever booster vaccination. The TCR originated in a man between 18 and 29 years old who received the YFV17D yellow fever vaccine. The sequence is built from TRBV20-1 and TRBJ2-4; there is no confident call for the D gene. The CDR3 is CSAGQRAEGNIQYF. The DNA is TGCAGTGCTGGTCAACGGGCAGAAGGGAACATTCAGTACTTC.